A selection of T cell receptor beta chains follows, all from one sample in a study of T cells in Graves' hyperthyroidism and ophthalmopathy. TCRdb re-called the multiplex PCR reads through MiXCR, storing one row per CDR3 protein. The sample consists of hundreds of thousands of distinct CDR3 sequences, 46% of them appearing once. The sequenced sample was peripheral blood or thyroid tissue (not recorded which). The receptors stem from a woman between 18 and 30 years old with Graves' hyperthyroidism. Each CDR3 is given with its conserved first and last residue. Each record gives: V gene, clone size, CDR3 length, J gene, CDR3 protein. Only part of the rows carry a size: once, few, many, or a class if the clone is expanded.

>TRBV25-1|.|14|TRBJ1-2
CASSTEGQGIGYTF
>TRBV15|.|15|TRBJ2-2
CATSRGTDRVGELFF
>TRBV7-8|.|17|TRBJ2-5
CAGRSLQWTSGQETQYF
>TRBV11-3|.|12|TRBJ1-1
CASSRLSTEAFF
>TRBV29-1|.|14|.
CSVDIRQGTMTQFF
>TRBV7-9|many|14|TRBJ2-5
CASSFLSGQETQYF
>TRBV5-1|.|14|TRBJ2-3
CASSAGRAQDTQYF
>TRBV7-9|many|13|TRBJ1-1
CASSTTAGTEAFF
>TRBV20-1|.|15|TRBJ2-2
CSASPVLSHTGELFF
>TRBV25-1|.|16|TRBJ1-5
CASSLRTGPSNQPQHF
>TRBV6-1|many|13|TRBJ1-6
CASSHPDRAALHF
>TRBV19|few|13|TRBJ1-2
CASSIGGNYGYTF
>TRBV7-2|few|12|TRBJ1-2
CASLGGGGGYTF
>TRBV2|.|16|TRBJ1-1
CASSPLHSVMGAEAFF
>TRBV2|few|15|TRBJ2-7
CASSRQGSTSYEQYF
>TRBV9|.|8|TRBJ1-6
CASSMGHF
>TRBV9|many|15|TRBJ1-1
CASSALEQMDTEAFF
>TRBV29-1|many|13|TRBJ1-2
CSAGRGEEYGYTF
>TRBV29-1|.|11|TRBJ1-1
CSLEMATAAFF
>TRBV5-1|.|15|TRBJ2-5
CASSTRSGGWETQYF
>TRBV7-2|.|18|TRBJ1-3
CASSSLGRGKGSGNTIYF
>TRBV29-1|few|13|TRBJ2-2
CSGVQGHTGELFF
>TRBV10-3|.|11|TRBJ1-5
CAISAGQPQHF
>TRBV7-3|many|16|TRBJ2-6
CASSPYLGSGANVLTF
>TRBV12-3/TRBV12-4|.|14|TRBJ2-2
CASSRDSGTGELFF
>TRBV2|many|13|TRBJ2-7
CASSVDTSYEQYF
>TRBV15|.|14|TRBJ1-2
CATSSLDGVYGYTF